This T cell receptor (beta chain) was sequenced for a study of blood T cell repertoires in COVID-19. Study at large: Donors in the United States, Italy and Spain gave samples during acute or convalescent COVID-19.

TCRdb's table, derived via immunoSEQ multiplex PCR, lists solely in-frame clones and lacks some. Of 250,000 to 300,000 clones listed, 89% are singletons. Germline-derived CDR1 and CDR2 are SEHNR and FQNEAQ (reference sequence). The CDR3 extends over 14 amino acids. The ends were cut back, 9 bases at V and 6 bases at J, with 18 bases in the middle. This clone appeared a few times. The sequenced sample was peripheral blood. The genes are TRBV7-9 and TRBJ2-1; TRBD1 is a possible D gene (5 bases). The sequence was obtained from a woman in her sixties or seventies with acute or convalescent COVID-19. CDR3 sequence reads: CASGYLQAINEQFF. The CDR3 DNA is TGTGCCAGTGGATACCTACAGGCAATCAATGAGCAGTTCTTC. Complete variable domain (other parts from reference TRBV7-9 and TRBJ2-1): DTGVSQNPRHKITKRGQNVTFRCDPISEHNRLYWYRQTLGQGPEFLTYFQNEAQLEKSRLLSDRFSAERPKGSFSTLEIQRTEQGDSAMYLCASGYLQAINEQFFGPGTRLTVL.